What follows are 21 T cell receptor beta chains derived from one specimen sequenced in a study of T cells in Graves' hyperthyroidism and ophthalmopathy. RNA transcripts served as the template for amplifying TCR beta CDR3 regions. HTBI primers were used for first-round RT-PCR of the TCR CDR3. TCRdb recomputed calls from the multiplex PCR reads with MiXCR, one row per CDR3 protein. The sample includes about 380,000 distinct CDR3 sequences, about a fifth of them seen just once. The sample consisted of blood. These receptors were taken from a man younger than 30 with Graves' ophthalmopathy.

The J gene is TRBJ2-7, the V gene TRBV12-3 or TRBV12-4, with 11 positions matching TRBD1. The CDR3 has 15 amino acids. V shed 5 bases and J 3 bases; nucleotides not matched to a gene: 6. CDR3 loop: CASSPGTGGYYEQYF. CDR3 in DNA: TGTGCCAGCAGTCCCGGGACAGGGGGTTACTACGAGCAGTACTTC.

This clonotype was picked up many times. This rearrangement joins TRBV2 to TRBJ1-2; 7 bases align to TRBD1. Germline loops: CDR1 SNHLY, CDR2 FYNNEI. Trimming cost V 5 bases and J 7 bases; bases outside gene matches: 10. The CDR3 spans 14 residues. CDR3 coding DNA: TGTGCCAGCAGTCCTACTGACAGGGCGGTTGGCTACACCTTC. Encoded protein: CASSPTDRAVGYTF.

This clonotype was counted at least ten times. The chain recombines TRBV6-2 or TRBV6-3 with TRBJ2-7; 9 nucleotides line up with TRBD1. J gave up 2 bases and V 2 bases, and 10 bases lay outside the gene matches. Germline V lookup: CDR1 MNHEY, CDR2 SVGEGT. CDR3 length: 17 residues. The chain's CDR3 is CASSYRSSGTGPYEQYF. In nucleotides, the CDR3 is TGTGCCAGCAGTTACCGCTCCTCCGGGACAGGGCCCTACGAGCAGTACTTC.

This chain joins TRBV19 and TRBJ1-1; D not certain. Germline CDR1 is LNHDA and CDR2 is SQIVND (reference sequence). Trimming stripped 6 bases from V and 4 bases from J, with 12 bases between. The CDR3 covers 13 residues. Here the CDR3 DNA reads TGTGCCAGTAGGTACAGCGATTTCACTGAAGCTTTCTTT. This encodes CASRYSDFTEAFF.

This clonotype was seen a few times. The gene calls are TRBV6-4 and TRBJ2-3, with 10 bases fitting TRBD1. The V gene's germline CDR1 is MRHNA and CDR2 SNTAGT. V lost 0 bases to trimming and J lost 4 bases; unmatched junction nucleotides: 4. The CDR3 sequence is 16 residues long. Written as DNA, the CDR3 is TGTGCCAGCAGTGACTCGAAAGGACAGGGGGCAGATACGCAGTATTTT. It codes for CASSDSKGQGADTQYF.

The rearrangement joins TRBV18 to TRBJ2-3; 8 nucleotides align to TRBD2. CDR3 size: 14 residues. V was clipped by 9 bases and J by 6 bases; unmatched bases: 11. Germline loops: CDR1 KGHSH, CDR2 LQKENI. The CDR3 coding sequence is TGTGCCAGTACCTTAGCGGGGCCGACTGATACGCAGTATTTT. Protein: CASTLAGPTDTQYF. The complete variable domain, with remaining parts taken from reference TRBV18 and TRBJ2-3, reads NAGVMQNPRHLVRRRGQEARLRCSPMKGHSHVYWYRQLPEEGLKFMVYLQKENIIDESGMPKERFSAEFPKEGPSILRIQQVVRGDSAAYFCASTLAGPTDTQYFGPGTRLTVL.

The V gene is TRBV2, the J gene TRBJ2-7; D may be TRBD1 (5 bases). The CDR3 totals 14 residues. CDR1 SNHLY and CDR2 FYNNEI come from the germline V gene. Trimming removed 5 bases at V and 5 bases at J, with 16 bases between. Written as DNA, the CDR3 is TGTGCCAGCAGTCGGCGTCAGGGAACCCACGAGCAGTACTTC. Its protein product is CASSRRQGTHEQYF.

This clonotype was detected only once. One end of the junction fails to match germline, which may point to a read error. This chain links TRBV18 with TRBJ2-3; D perhaps matches TRBD1 (6 bases). The CDR3 runs 14 residues. Per the germline V gene, CDR1 is KGHSH and CDR2 is LQKENI. The CDR3 is CASTPDSHTDTQYF. CDR3 coding DNA: TGTGCCAGCACACCGGACAGCCACACAGATACGCAGTATTTT.

This clonotype was detected ten times or more. This chain uses TRBV11-1 with TRBJ1-2; the D is unclear. V lost 4 bases and J lost 7, with 19 bases in between. Germline V lookup: CDR1 SGHAT, CDR2 FQDESV (reference sequence). The CDR3 has 15 amino acids. DNA for the CDR3: TGTGCCAGCAGCTCAGGACCCCTAGAGAGATCTGGCTACACCTTC. It translates to CASSSGPLERSGYTF.

The chain joins TRBV10-3 to TRBJ1-5; 11 bases agree with TRBD1. V was pared by 6 bases and J by 3 bases, with 4 bases of the junction left unmatched. Germline lookup yields CDR1 ENHRY and CDR2 SYGVKD. The CDR3 is made up of 15 amino acids. CDR3: CAISGTGGTNQPQHF. For the CDR3, the DNA is TGTGCCATCAGCGGGACAGGGGGGACCAATCAGCCCCAGCATTTT.

The sample holds a few counts of this clonotype. The V call is TRBV24-1, the J call TRBJ2-1; TRBD1 matches 12 bases. V lost 2 bases, J lost 7 bases, and 2 bases stayed unmatched. Germline V gene sequence: CDR1 KGHDR, CDR2 SFDVKD. This CDR3 comprises 15 residues. The CDR3 spells CATSDSGQGANEQFF. The CDR3 DNA sequence: TGTGCCACCAGTGATTCGGGACAGGGGGCTAATGAGCAGTTCTTC.

This clonotype was detected ten times or more. The genes are TRBV5-1 and TRBJ2-1; TRBD2 aligns across 10 bases. The CDR3 has 16 residues. Trimming at V came to 0 bases and at J to 3 bases, leaving 3 bases not matched to a gene. Germline V gene data show CDR1 as SGHRS and CDR2 as YFSETQ. The CDR3 loop is CASSLATSGVYNEQFF. The CDR3 DNA follows: TGCGCCAGCAGCTTGGCCACTAGCGGGGTCTACAATGAGCAGTTCTTC.

This clonotype was counted at least ten times. V usage is TRBV11-3 and J usage is TRBJ2-2, with D possibly being TRBD1 (10 bases). Trimming left V 7 bases short and J 5 bases short, with 23 bases between. This CDR3 has 17 residues. Germline CDR1 SGHNT, CDR2 YENEEA. CDR3 sequence (DNA): TGTGCCAGCAACGCGGGGGGGGACAGGGGAGGAACCGGGGAGCTGTTTTTT. Translating it yields CASNAGGDRGGTGELFF.

This clonotype was observed a handful of times. The rearrangement uses TRBV6-1 and TRBJ2-7, with no clear D. The CDR3 runs to 13 residues. CDR1 and CDR2 (germline): MNHNS, SASEGT. Between the trimmed V and J ends, which lost 5 bases and 4 bases, there was a span of 12 bases. CDR3 DNA: TGTGCCAGCAGTCTACAGATGAGGTACGAGCAGTACTTC. This encodes CASSLQMRYEQYF.

This clonotype was seen ten or more times. The CDR3 protein is CASSGGQGNSPLHF. The CDR3 region has the DNA TGTGCCAGCAGCGGCGGACAGGGGAATTCACCCCTCCACTTT. The chain recombines TRBV7-9 with TRBJ1-6, with 9 positions matching TRBD1. V dropped 5 bases and J dropped 7; count of bases not matched to a gene: 3. This CDR3 comprises 14 residues. Per the germline V gene, CDR1 is SEHNR and CDR2 is FQNEAQ (reference sequence).

This clonotype was recorded at least ten times. The rearrangement uses TRBV7-3 and TRBJ2-6; D is possibly TRBD2 (5 bases). V gave up 4 bases and J gave up 0 bases, with 7 bases separating them. There are 15 residues in the CDR3. Per the germline V gene, CDR1 is SGHTA and CDR2 is FQGTGA. In DNA, the CDR3 is TGTGCCAGCAGCTCTCGGGGCTCTGGGGCCAACGTCCTGACTTTC. Its translation: CASSSRGSGANVLTF.

The chain has TRBV6-2 or TRBV6-3 and TRBJ2-7, with D perhaps matching TRBD1 or TRBD2 (5 bases each). Trimming left V 10 bases short and J 9 bases short, with 19 bases between. Per germline, CDR1 MNHEY and CDR2 SVGEGT. The length of the CDR3 is 12 residues. The CDR3 protein is CATQRGTQGQYF. In DNA form, the CDR3 reads TGTGCCACCCAACGAGGGACCCAGGGGCAGTACTTC.

This clonotype was counted a few times. This rearrangement joins TRBV7-3 to TRBJ2-2; D uncertain. Trimming cost V 1 base and J 5 bases, with 8 bases left between them. The CDR3 runs to 14 residues. Germline CDR1 is SGHTA and CDR2 is FQGTGA. The CDR3 DNA follows: TGTGCCAGCAGCTTAATGTTGGCAACCGGGGAGCTGTTTTTT. Translating gives CASSLMLATGELFF.

This clonotype was observed a handful of times. The chain's CDR3 is CASSSGQVLDTQYF. The DNA for the CDR3 is TGTGCCAGCAGCTCCGGACAGGTCCTCGATACGCAGTATTTT. The chain uses TRBV7-9 and TRBJ2-3, with 7 bases aligning to TRBD1. CDR1 is SEHNR and CDR2 is FQNEAQ in the germline V gene (reference sequence). J gave up 6 bases and V 4 bases, and 7 bases lay outside the gene matches. The CDR3 loop spans 14 amino acids. The whole variable domain, filled in from reference TRBV7-9 and TRBJ2-3, reads DTGVSQNPRHKITKRGQNVTFRCDPISEHNRLYWYRQTLGQGPEFLTYFQNEAQLEKSRLLSDRFSAERPKGSFSTLEIQRTEQGDSAMYLCASSSGQVLDTQYFGPGTRLTVL.

The chain uses TRBV6-2 or TRBV6-3 and TRBJ1-5; 9 bases fit TRBD1. This CDR3 has 16 amino acids. Germline V gene sequence: CDR1 MNHEY, CDR2 SVGEGT. Trimming removed 2 bases from V and 2 bases from J; junction bases left unmatched: 4. This CDR3 reads CASSYRGQGGNQPQHF. In DNA, the CDR3 is TGTGCCAGCAGTTACCGGGGACAGGGAGGCAATCAGCCCCAGCATTTT.

In its sample, this clonotype was seen many times. J is TRBJ1-1 and V is TRBV7-3, with D unclear. Trimming took off 4 bases at V and 4 bases at J, with 10 bases between the two ends. Germline CDR1 SGHTA, CDR2 FQGTGA. The CDR3 is 13 amino acids. The CDR3: CASSSGRGTEAFF. The CDR3 DNA follows: TGTGCCAGCAGCTCGGGTCGGGGCACTGAAGCTTTCTTT.